This is a list of T cell receptor beta chains from one sample in a study of cytomegalovirus exposure and HLA in healthy donors. Libraries were prepared by immunoSEQ multiplex PCR; TCRdb keeps only in-frame clonotypes and omits some of them. The sample lists about 160,000 clones; around 75% were seen once. Sequenced material: PBMCs. The receptors here all came from a woman in her forties or fifties in good health and CMV-seropositive. Each CDR3 is given with its conserved first and last residue. The D gene is left open where the match is weak. Not every row has a clone size; where given, it reads once, few, many or a size class.

clone_size	j_call	d_call	v_call	cdr3_nt	cdr3_aa
NA	TRBJ2-7	TRBD1	TRBV7-9	TGTGCCAGCAGCTTAGTCGTCAGACAGGGGGCCTACGAGCAGTACTTC	CASSLVVRQGAYEQYF
NA	TRBJ1-2	NA	TRBV15	TGTGCCACCAGCAGAGATCTTATCGCGGGCAGGGGAGATGGCTACACCTTC	CATSRDLIAGRGDGYTF
few	TRBJ2-1	TRBD2	TRBV5-1	TGCGCCAGCACCGCCGGGACTAGTACGACCGCGGAGCAGTTCTTC	CASTAGTSTTAEQFF
NA	TRBJ2-1	NA	TRBV11-1	TGTGCCAGCAGCCCCGCCGGGGCCTACAATGAGCAGTTCTTC	CASSPAGAYNEQFF
few	TRBJ1-1	TRBD1	TRBV6-1	TGTGCCAGCAGCCGAAGGGACAGCGTGGGCACTGAAGCTTTCTTT	CASSRRDSVGTEAFF
NA	TRBJ2-3	NA	TRBV6-6	TGTGCCAGCAGCGTCGCTAGGTCCGATACAGATACGCAGTATTTT	CASSVARSDTDTQYF
NA	TRBJ2-5	NA	TRBV5-1	TGCGCCAGCAGCTTATCTGAGGGAAGCAGGGAGACCCAGTACTTC	CASSLSEGSRETQYF
NA	TRBJ1-5	NA	TRBV20-1	TGCAGTGCTAGTACGGGGGGGGTTACGCATTTT	CSASTGGVTHF
NA	TRBJ1-2	NA	TRBV5-3	TGTGCCAGAAGCGGCAGGTTTTGTAACTATGGCTACACCTTC	CARSGRFCNYGYTF
NA	TRBJ2-4	NA	TRBV18	TGTGCCAGCTCCTCGTTAGCCAAAAACATTCAGTACTTC	CASSSLAKNIQYF
NA	TRBJ2-5	NA	TRBV11-2	TGTGCCAGCAGCTTAGCCCTAGGGGGTAGCCAAGAGACCCAGTACTTC	CASSLALGGSQETQYF
NA	TRBJ2-7	TRBD1	TRBV2	TGTGCCAGCAGGCGGACGACAGGGGGCGTCTACGAGCAGTACTTC	CASRRTTGGVYEQYF
NA	TRBJ1-6	TRBD1	TRBV5-1	TGCGCCAGCAGCCCAGGACAGGGGCAATCACCCCTCCACTTT	CASSPGQGQSPLHF
NA	TRBJ1-6	NA	TRBV5-6	TGTGCCACTGGGGCGGCAAGGGGCCAGAATTCACCCCTCCACTTT	CATGAARGQNSPLHF
NA	TRBJ2-7	NA	TRBV15	TGTGCCACCAGCAGAGATTACAGGGCCGAAATCTCCTACGAGCAGTACTTC	CATSRDYRAEISYEQYF
few	TRBJ2-2	TRBD2	TRBV5-4	TGTGCCAGCAGCCCGGCGGGGGGGCCGGCCGGGGAGCTGTTTTTT	CASSPAGGPAGELFF
NA	TRBJ2-2	TRBD2	TRBV19	TGTGCCAGTAGTAGGACTAGCCCGACGGGCACCGGGGAGCTGTTTTTT	CASSRTSPTGTGELFF
NA	TRBJ1-1	NA	TRBV5-1	TGCGCCAGCAGCTTGGACGTAGGGGCAGTTGAAGCTTTCTTT	CASSLDVGAVEAFF
NA	TRBJ2-7	NA	TRBV7-9	TGTGCCAGCAGCTTAGTCGGGGAGGCCTACGAGCAGTACTTC	CASSLVGEAYEQYF
few	TRBJ1-2	TRBD1	TRBV29-1	TGCAGCGCCGATAAGGGACAGAACTATGGCTACACCTTC	CSADKGQNYGYTF
NA	TRBJ1-2	NA	TRBV9	TGTGCCAGCAGCCCGACGAAGGACAGCCCTAACTATGGCTACACCTTC	CASSPTKDSPNYGYTF
NA	TRBJ1-1	TRBD1	TRBV7-2	TGTGCCAGCAGCTTGTCCGGGACAGGGGGCACTGAAGCTTTCTTT	CASSLSGTGGTEAFF
NA	TRBJ1-2	NA	TRBV5-1	TGCGCCAGCAGCCCGGGGAGGGGGAACTATGGCTACACCTTC	CASSPGRGNYGYTF
NA	TRBJ2-5	TRBD1	TRBV19	TGTGCCAGTAGTATAGGGCGGGACAGGGAATGGAGGGAGACCCAGTACTTC	CASSIGRDREWRETQYF
NA	TRBJ2-1	TRBD2	TRBV6-5	TGTGCCAGCAGCCCCCTAGCGGGTGACTTCAATGAGCAGTTCTTC	CASSPLAGDFNEQFF
NA	TRBJ1-4	TRBD1	TRBV14	TGTGCCAGCAGCCCCCGGGACAGCAATGAAAAACTGTTTTTT	CASSPRDSNEKLFF
once	TRBJ2-1	NA	TRBV9	TGTGCCAGCAGCGTAGTGGGGACTGAATACAATGAGCAGTTCTTC	CASSVVGTEYNEQFF
NA	TRBJ2-7	NA	TRBV5-1	TGCGCCAGCAGCTGGGTCCAGGGGGGCTACGAGCAGTACTTC	CASSWVQGGYEQYF
NA	TRBJ2-2	TRBD2	TRBV7-3	TGTGCCAGCAGCTTAGTAGCGGGTGGCCCCACCGGGGAGCTGTTTTTT	CASSLVAGGPTGELFF
once	TRBJ2-5	TRBD2	TRBV18	TGTGCCAGCTCGGGAACCACCGGGACTAGAGAGACCCAGTACTTC	CASSGTTGTRETQYF
few	TRBJ1-2	NA	TRBV9	TGTGCCAGCGGAAGGGGGGAGGGGCGGACCTCTGGATATGGCTACACCTTC	CASGRGEGRTSGYGYTF
NA	TRBJ1-1	TRBD1	TRBV5-1	TGCGCCAGCAGCGGTACAGGGGGGAACACTGAAGCTTTCTTT	CASSGTGGNTEAFF
NA	TRBJ1-2	NA	TRBV11-3	TGTGCCAGCAGCTTAGGAGACCCACGGGAAGGCTACACCTTC	CASSLGDPREGYTF
few	TRBJ1-1	NA	TRBV4-1	TGCGCCAGCAGCCGAGGGATGCAACAGAACACTGAAGCTTTCTTT	CASSRGMQQNTEAFF
NA	TRBJ1-2	NA	TRBV6-1	TGTGCCAGCAGCCCCGAGGCCAACTATGGCTACACCTTC	CASSPEANYGYTF
NA	TRBJ2-1	NA	TRBV7-8	TGTGCCAGCAGCTTAGGCGGCCTAAATGAGCAGTTCTTC	CASSLGGLNEQFF
NA	TRBJ2-5	TRBD1	TRBV5-6	TGTGCCAGCAGCGAGGGACAGCCAGGGACCCAGTACTTC	CASSEGQPGTQYF
many	TRBJ1-1	TRBD1	TRBV5-1	TGCGCCAGCAGCTCGACAGGGTCGGAGGCTGAAGCTTTCTTT	CASSSTGSEAEAFF
NA	TRBJ1-1	NA	TRBV27	TGTGCCGGCAGTTTATCCTATGTAGCCGGCATGGCTTTCTTT	CAGSLSYVAGMAFF
NA	TRBJ2-7	TRBD2	TRBV5-6	TGTGCCAGCAACTTGGGAGGGTACGAGCAGTACTTC	CASNLGGYEQYF
NA	TRBJ1-2	NA	TRBV2	TGTGCCAGCAGTGAGCTAGGGGCGGGGCCCAACTATGGCTACACCTTC	CASSELGAGPNYGYTF
NA	TRBJ1-3	TRBD1	TRBV6-1	TGTGCCAGCAGTGAAGGGGGACAGGGTGGAGGAAACACCATATATTTT	CASSEGGQGGGNTIYF
NA	TRBJ2-5	TRBD2	TRBV5-1	TGCGCCAGCCGGGGACTACCACAAGAGACCCAGTACTTC	CASRGLPQETQYF
NA	TRBJ2-3	NA	TRBV19	TGTGCCAGTAGTATAGCCCCGATGGGGCGGGATACGCAGTATTTT	CASSIAPMGRDTQYF
NA	TRBJ2-7	TRBD2	TRBV5-4	TGTGCCAGCAGCTCTAAACTAGCGGACTCCTACGAGCAGTACTTC	CASSSKLADSYEQYF
once	TRBJ1-1	NA	TRBV9	TGTGCCAGCAGCCCCGGACACCCGAACACTGAAGCTTTCTTT	CASSPGHPNTEAFF
NA	TRBJ1-6	TRBD1	TRBV9	TGTGCCAGCAGCGTACAGGGACAGGGGACACCCCTCCACTTT	CASSVQGQGTPLHF
NA	TRBJ1-2	NA	TRBV5-4	TGTGCCAGCAGCTCGGACAGCCTCTATGGCTACACCTTC	CASSSDSLYGYTF